These T cell receptor beta chains were read from a single sample in a study of cytomegalovirus exposure and HLA in healthy donors. Using immunoSEQ multiplex PCR, the repertoire was profiled, and TCRdb retains in-frame clones only, with some absent. Of about 130,000 clones listed, over 75% are singletons. Sequencing input: PBMCs. The receptors were gathered from a man aged 25 to 45 in good health and CMV-seronegative. Both conserved end residues are part of each CDR3. Each record gives: D gene, clone size, J gene, V gene, CDR3 protein, CDR3 DNA. The D gene is left open where the match is weak. Not every row has a clone size; where given, it reads once, few, many or a size class.

NA NA TRBJ2-3 TRBV9 CASSVGSRPSTDTQYF TGTGCCAGCAGCGTAGGTTCTAGGCCCAGCACAGATACGCAGTATTTT
TRBD2 NA TRBJ2-2 TRBV4-3 CASSQDKGLAAPRVTGELFF TGCGCCAGCAGCCAAGATAAGGGACTAGCGGCTCCCCGGGTCACCGGGGAGCTGTTTTTT
NA NA TRBJ2-5 TRBV29-1 CSVAGLSEETQYF TGCAGCGTGGCGGGACTCTCTGAAGAGACCCAGTACTTC
NA NA TRBJ1-6 TRBV2 CASRGDRSSYNSPLHF TGTGCCAGCAGGGGAGACAGGAGCTCCTATAATTCACCCCTCCACTTT
NA NA TRBJ2-7 TRBV6-1 CASSVHYEQYF TGTGCCAGCAGTGTACACTACGAGCAGTACTTC
NA NA TRBJ2-2 TRBV6-5 CASRRQFTGYGELFF TGTGCCAGCAGGAGACAATTCACGGGGTACGGGGAGCTGTTTTTT
NA NA TRBJ2-7 TRBV15 CATSNPVEGWSYEQYF TGTGCCACCAGCAATCCCGTCGAGGGTTGGTCCTACGAGCAGTACTTC
NA few TRBJ1-5 TRBV27 CASSLTHDSNQPQHF TGTGCCAGCAGTTTAACACACGATAGCAATCAGCCCCAGCATTTT
TRBD1 NA TRBJ2-2 TRBV27 CASKGGTGFTGELFF TGTGCCAGCAAGGGCGGGACAGGGTTCACCGGGGAGCTGTTTTTT
NA NA TRBJ2-1 TRBV5-1 CASSLAPPSRYYNEQFF TGCGCCAGCAGCTTGGCTCCCCCTAGCCGCTACTACAATGAGCAGTTCTTC
TRBD1 NA TRBJ2-7 TRBV29-1 CSVKGQTHHEQYF TGCAGCGTTAAGGGACAGACGCACCACGAGCAGTACTTC
NA NA TRBJ2-7 TRBV6-5 CASSYSGAYEQYF TGTGCCAGCAGTTACTCCGGAGCCTACGAGCAGTACTTC
NA NA TRBJ2-7 TRBV28 CASGTDEQYF TGTGCCTCCGGTACCGACGAGCAGTACTTC
NA NA TRBJ1-2 TRBV7-8 CASSSLITQGYTF TGTGCCAGCAGCTCCCTTATAACGCAGGGTTACACCTTC
NA NA TRBJ2-5 TRBV10-1 CASSPAAQETQYF TGCGCCAGCAGTCCGGCGGCGCAAGAGACCCAGTACTTC
NA once TRBJ1-2 TRBV2 CASSERRQKPYGYTF TGTGCCAGCAGTGAGAGGAGGCAGAAACCTTATGGCTACACCTTC
NA NA TRBJ2-1 TRBV29-1 CSVGQAYNEQFF TGCAGCGTTGGACAGGCATACAATGAGCAGTTCTTC
NA NA TRBJ2-7 TRBV19 CASQSGTSTSYEQYF TGTGCCAGTCAGTCCGGGACTTCGACCTCCTACGAGCAGTACTTC
NA NA TRBJ1-6 TRBV19 CASSRGREASPLHF TGTGCCAGTAGTCGAGGAAGGGAGGCTTCACCCCTCCACTTT
NA NA TRBJ1-1 TRBV29-1 CSVEEGSNTEAFF TGCAGCGTTGAGGAGGGTTCGAACACTGAAGCTTTCTTT
TRBD1 NA TRBJ2-1 TRBV7-9 CASSPPGQFNNEQFF TGTGCCAGCAGCCCCCCGGGACAGTTTAACAATGAGCAGTTCTTC
TRBD2 NA TRBJ2-5 TRBV7-9 CASSGGTSGRGTQYF TGTGCCAGCAGCGGTGGGACTAGCGGGAGGGGGACCCAGTACTTC
TRBD1 NA TRBJ1-6 TRBV19 CASSLAGTVNSPLHF TGTGCCAGTAGTCTTGCCGGGACAGTGAATTCACCCCTCCACTTT
NA NA TRBJ2-3 TRBV19 CASRNRAGYNTDTQYF TGTGCCAGTAGGAACAGGGCTGGGTATAACACAGATACGCAGTATTTT
NA NA TRBJ2-5 TRBV4-1 CASSQVSTSQETQYF TGCGCCAGCAGCCAAGTATCTACTTCCCAAGAGACCCAGTACTTC